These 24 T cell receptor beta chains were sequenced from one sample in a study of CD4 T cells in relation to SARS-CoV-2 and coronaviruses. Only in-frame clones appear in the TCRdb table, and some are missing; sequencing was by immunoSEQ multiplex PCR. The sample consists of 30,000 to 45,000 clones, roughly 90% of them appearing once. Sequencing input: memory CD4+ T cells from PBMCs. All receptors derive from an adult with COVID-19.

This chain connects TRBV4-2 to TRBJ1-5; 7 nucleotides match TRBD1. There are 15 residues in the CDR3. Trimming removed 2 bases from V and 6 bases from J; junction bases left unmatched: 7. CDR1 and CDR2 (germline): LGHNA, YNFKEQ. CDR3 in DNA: TGTGCCAGCAGCCAAAGCGACAGGGAAATTCAGCCCCAGCATTTT. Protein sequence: CASSQSDREIQPQHF.

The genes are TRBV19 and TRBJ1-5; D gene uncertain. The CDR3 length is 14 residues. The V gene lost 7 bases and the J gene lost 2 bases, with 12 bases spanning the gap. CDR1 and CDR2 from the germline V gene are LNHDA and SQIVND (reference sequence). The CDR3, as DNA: TGTGCCAGTATTAAAATAGCCGGCAATCAGCCCCAGCATTTT. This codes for CASIKIAGNQPQHF.

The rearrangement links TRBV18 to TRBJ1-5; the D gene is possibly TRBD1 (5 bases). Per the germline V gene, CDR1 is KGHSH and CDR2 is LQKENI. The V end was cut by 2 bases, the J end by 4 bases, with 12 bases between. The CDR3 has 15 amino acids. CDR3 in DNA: TGTGCCAGCTCACCAGCTTCGGGGGGTAATCAGCCCCAGCATTTT. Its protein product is CASSPASGGNQPQHF. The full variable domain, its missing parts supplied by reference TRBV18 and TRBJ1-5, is NAGVMQNPRHLVRRRGQEARLRCSPMKGHSHVYWYRQLPEEGLKFMVYLQKENIIDESGMPKERFSAEFPKEGPSILRIQQVVRGDSAAYFCASSPASGGNQPQHFGDGTRLSIL.

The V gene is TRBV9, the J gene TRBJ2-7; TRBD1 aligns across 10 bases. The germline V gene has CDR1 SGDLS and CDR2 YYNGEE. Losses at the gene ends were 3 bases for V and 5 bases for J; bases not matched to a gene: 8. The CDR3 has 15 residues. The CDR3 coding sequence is TGTGCCAGCAGCGCTGGGGGACAGGGGAGGGACGAGCAGTACTTC. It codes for CASSAGGQGRDEQYF.

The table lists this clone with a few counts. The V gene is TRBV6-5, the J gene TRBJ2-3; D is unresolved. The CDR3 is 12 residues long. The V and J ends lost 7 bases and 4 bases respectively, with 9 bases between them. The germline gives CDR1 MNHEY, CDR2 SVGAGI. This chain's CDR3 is CASNGPPDTQYF. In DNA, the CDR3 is TGTGCCAGCAATGGGCCCCCAGATACGCAGTATTTT.

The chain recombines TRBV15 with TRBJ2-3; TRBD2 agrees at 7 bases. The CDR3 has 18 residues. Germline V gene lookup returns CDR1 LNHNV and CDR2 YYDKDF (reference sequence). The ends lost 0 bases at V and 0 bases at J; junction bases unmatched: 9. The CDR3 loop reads CATSRDRGAGTSTDTQYF. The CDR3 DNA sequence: TGTGCCACCAGCAGAGATCGAGGAGCGGGGACTAGCACAGATACGCAGTATTTT.

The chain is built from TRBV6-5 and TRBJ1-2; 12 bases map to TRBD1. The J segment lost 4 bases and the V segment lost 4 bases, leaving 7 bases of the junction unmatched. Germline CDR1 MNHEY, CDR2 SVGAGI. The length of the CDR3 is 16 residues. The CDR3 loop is CASSSGTGGAGYGYTF. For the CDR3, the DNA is TGTGCCAGCAGTTCCGGGACAGGGGGCGCAGGCTATGGCTACACCTTC.

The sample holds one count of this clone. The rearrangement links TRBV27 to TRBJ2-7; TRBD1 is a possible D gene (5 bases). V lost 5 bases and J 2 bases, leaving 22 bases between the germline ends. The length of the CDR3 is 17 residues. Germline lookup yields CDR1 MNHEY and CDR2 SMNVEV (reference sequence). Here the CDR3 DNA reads TGTGCCAGCAGTCCATCCGGTGGGGCCAGGGCTCCCTACGAGCAGTACTTC. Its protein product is CASSPSGGARAPYEQYF.

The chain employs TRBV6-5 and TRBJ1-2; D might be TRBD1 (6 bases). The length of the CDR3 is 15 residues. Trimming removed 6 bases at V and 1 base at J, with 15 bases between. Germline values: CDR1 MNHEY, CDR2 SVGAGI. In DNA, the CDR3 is TGTGCCAGCAGGGAGGGACACCTGAATAACTATGGCTACACCTTC. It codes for CASREGHLNNYGYTF.

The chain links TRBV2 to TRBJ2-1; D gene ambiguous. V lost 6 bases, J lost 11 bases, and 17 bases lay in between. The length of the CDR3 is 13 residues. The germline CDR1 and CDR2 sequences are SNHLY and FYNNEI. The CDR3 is CASRPGGLGKQFF. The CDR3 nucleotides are TGTGCCAGCAGGCCCGGTGGCCTTGGGAAGCAGTTCTTC.

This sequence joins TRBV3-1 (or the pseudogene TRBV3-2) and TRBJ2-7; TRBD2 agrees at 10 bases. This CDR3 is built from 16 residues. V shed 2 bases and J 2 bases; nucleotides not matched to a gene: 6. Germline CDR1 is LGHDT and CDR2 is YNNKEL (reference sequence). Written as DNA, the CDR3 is TGTGCCAGCAGCCAAACCTTTACTAGCGGGGCCTACGAGCAGTACTTC. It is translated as CASSQTFTSGAYEQYF.

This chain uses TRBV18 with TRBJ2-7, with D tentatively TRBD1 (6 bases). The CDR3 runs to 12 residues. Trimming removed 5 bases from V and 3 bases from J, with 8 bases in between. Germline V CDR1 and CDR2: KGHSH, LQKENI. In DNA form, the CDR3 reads TGTGCCAGCTCATCACAGGGCTACGAGCAGTACTTC. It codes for CASSSQGYEQYF.

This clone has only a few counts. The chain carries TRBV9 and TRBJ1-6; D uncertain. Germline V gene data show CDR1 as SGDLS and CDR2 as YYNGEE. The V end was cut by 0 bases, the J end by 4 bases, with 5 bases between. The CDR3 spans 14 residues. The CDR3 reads CASSVAVYNSPLHF. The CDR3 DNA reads TGTGCCAGCAGCGTAGCAGTATATAATTCACCCCTCCACTTT.

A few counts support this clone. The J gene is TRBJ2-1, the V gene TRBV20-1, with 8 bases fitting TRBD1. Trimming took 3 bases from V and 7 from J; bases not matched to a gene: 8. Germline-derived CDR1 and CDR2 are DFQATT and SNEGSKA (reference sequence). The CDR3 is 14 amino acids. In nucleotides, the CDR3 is TGCAGTGCTAGTCGGGCAGGGGGCGTAAATGAGCAGTTCTTC. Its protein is CSASRAGGVNEQFF.

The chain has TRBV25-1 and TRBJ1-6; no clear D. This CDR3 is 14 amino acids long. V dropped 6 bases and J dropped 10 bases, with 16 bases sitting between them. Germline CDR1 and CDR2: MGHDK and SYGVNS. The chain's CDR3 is CASRLDGLGSPLHF. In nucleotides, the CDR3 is TGTGCCAGCAGGTTGGACGGCCTGGGGTCACCCCTCCACTTT.

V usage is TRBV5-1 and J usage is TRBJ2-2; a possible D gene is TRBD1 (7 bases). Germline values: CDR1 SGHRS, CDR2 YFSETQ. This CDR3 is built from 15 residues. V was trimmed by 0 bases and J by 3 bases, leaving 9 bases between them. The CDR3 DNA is TGCGCCAGCAGCTTGGCAGGGGGGTACACCGGGGAGCTGTTTTTT. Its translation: CASSLAGGYTGELFF. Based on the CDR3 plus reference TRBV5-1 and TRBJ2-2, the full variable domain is KAGVTQTPRYLIKTRGQQVTLSCSPISGHRSVSWYQQTPGQGLQFLFEYFSETQRNKGNFPGRFSGRQFSNSRSEMNVSTLELGDSALYLCASSLAGGYTGELFFGEGSRLTVL.

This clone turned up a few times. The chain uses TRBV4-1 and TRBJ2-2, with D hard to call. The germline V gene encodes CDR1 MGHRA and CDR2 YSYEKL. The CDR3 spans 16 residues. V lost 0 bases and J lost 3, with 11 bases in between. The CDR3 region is CASSQDGFPDTGELFF. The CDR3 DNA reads TGCGCCAGCAGCCAAGATGGGTTCCCGGACACCGGGGAGCTGTTTTTT.

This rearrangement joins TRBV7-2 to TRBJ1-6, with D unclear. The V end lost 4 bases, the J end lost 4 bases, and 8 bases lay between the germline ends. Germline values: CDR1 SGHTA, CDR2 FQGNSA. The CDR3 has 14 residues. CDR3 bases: TGTGCCAGCAGCTCCCCCAGATATAATTCACCCCTCCACTTT. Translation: CASSSPRYNSPLHF.

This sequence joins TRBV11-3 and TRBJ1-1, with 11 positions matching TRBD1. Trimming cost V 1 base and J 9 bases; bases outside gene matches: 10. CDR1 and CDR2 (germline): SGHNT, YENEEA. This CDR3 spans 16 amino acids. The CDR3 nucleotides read TGTGCCAGCAGCTTAGTAGGGACAGGGGGTAACATCAAAGCTTTCTTT. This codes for CASSLVGTGGNIKAFF.

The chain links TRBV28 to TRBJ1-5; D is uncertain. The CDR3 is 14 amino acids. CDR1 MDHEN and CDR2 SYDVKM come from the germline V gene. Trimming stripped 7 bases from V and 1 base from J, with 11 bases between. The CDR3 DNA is TGTGCCAGCAACCTCTGGGAGAGCAATCAGCCCCAGCATTTT. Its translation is CASNLWESNQPQHF.

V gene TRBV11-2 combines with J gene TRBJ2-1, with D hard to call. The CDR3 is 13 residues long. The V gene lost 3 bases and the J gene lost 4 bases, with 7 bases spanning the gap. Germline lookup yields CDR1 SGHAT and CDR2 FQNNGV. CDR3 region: CASSFGEYNEQFF. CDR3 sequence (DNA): TGTGCCAGCAGCTTTGGCGAGTACAATGAGCAGTTCTTC.

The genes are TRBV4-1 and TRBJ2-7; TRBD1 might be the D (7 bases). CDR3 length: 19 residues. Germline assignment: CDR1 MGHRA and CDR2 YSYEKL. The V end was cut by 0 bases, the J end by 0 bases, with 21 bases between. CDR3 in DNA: TGCGCCAGCAGCCAAGATGGGGCCGCAGGGGGACTGAGCTCCTACGAGCAGTACTTC. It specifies CASSQDGAAGGLSSYEQYF.

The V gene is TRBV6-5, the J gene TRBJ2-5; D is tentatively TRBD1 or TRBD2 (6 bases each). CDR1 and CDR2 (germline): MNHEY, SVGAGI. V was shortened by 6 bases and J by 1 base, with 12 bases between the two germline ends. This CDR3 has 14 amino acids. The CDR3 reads CASSRGLVQETQYF. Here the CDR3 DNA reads TGTGCCAGCAGCAGGGGACTGGTCCAAGAGACCCAGTACTTC.

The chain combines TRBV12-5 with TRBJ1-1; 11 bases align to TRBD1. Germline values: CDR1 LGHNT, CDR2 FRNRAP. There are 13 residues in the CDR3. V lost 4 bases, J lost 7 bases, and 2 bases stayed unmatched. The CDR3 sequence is CASGWTGGDEAFF. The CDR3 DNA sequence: TGTGCTAGTGGTTGGACAGGGGGCGATGAAGCTTTCTTT.